These 18 T cell receptor beta chains were sequenced from one sample in a study of CD8 T cells in Susac syndrome. Random hexamers were used to reverse transcribe an amount of roughly 0.45 to 1 ug RNA. TCRdb analysed the immunoSEQ multiplex PCR reads with MiXCR anew, one entry per CDR3 protein. In the table there are around 180,000 distinct CDR3 sequences, roughly 94% of which are singletons. The sample taken for sequencing was CD4+ T cells from PBMCs. Receptor source: a human donor with Susac syndrome.

This rearrangement joins TRBV30 to TRBJ1-1; 9 bases fit TRBD1. CDR3 length equals 11 residues. CDR1 is GTSNPN and CDR2 is SVGIG in the germline V gene (reference sequence). V gave up 5 bases and J gave up 10 bases; unmatched junction bases: 5. The CDR3 region has the DNA TGTGCCTGGGCGGGGACAGGGAGAGCTTTCTTT. Translation: CAWAGTGRAFF.

There are a few counts of this clonotype. This sequence joins TRBV7-8 and TRBJ1-5, with 8 bases that match TRBD1. Germline V lookup: CDR1 SGHVS, CDR2 FQNEAQ. J was trimmed by 6 bases and V by 5 bases; bases with no gene match: 3. There are 13 residues in the CDR3. CDR3 sequence: CASSRQGSQPQHF. The CDR3 coding sequence is TGTGCCAGCAGCCGACAGGGGAGTCAGCCCCAGCATTTT.

The chain carries TRBV27 and TRBJ2-7, with 12 bases that match TRBD2. The CDR3 length is 15 residues. CDR1 is MNHEY and CDR2 is SMNVEV in the germline V gene (reference sequence). Trimming cost V 4 bases and J 5 bases; bases outside gene matches: 6. The CDR3 here is CASSSRLAGDHEQYF. Written as DNA, the CDR3 is TGTGCCAGCAGTTCCCGACTAGCGGGGGACCACGAGCAGTACTTC.

The rearrangement links TRBV3-1 to TRBJ2-3, with TRBD2 as a possible D gene (6 bases). V was pared by 3 bases and J by 3 bases, with 13 bases between. The CDR3 extends over 15 amino acids. Germline V CDR1 and CDR2: LGHDT, YNNKEL (reference sequence). CDR3 nucleotide sequence: TGTGCCAGCAGCCAGCGACTAGGTCGTACAGATACGCAGTATTTT. This sequence encodes CASSQRLGRTDTQYF.

V gene TRBV10-3 combines with J gene TRBJ2-5; the D call may be TRBD1 or TRBD2 (5 bases each). The V and J ends lost 4 bases and 5 bases respectively, with 14 bases between them. CDR1 and CDR2 (germline): ENHRY, SYGVKD. The CDR3 spans 14 residues. CDR3 protein: CAISAQARGETQYF. CDR3 DNA: TGTGCCATCAGTGCACAGGCCAGAGGGGAGACCCAGTACTTC.

The V and J genes are TRBV20-1 and TRBJ1-5, with 8 bases that match TRBD1. Trimming removed 5 bases from V and 6 bases from J; junction bases left unmatched: 3. The CDR3 is 12 amino acids. Germline lookup yields CDR1 DFQATT and CDR2 SNEGSKA (reference sequence). CDR3 in amino acids: CSAGQGSQPQHF. CDR3 sequence (DNA): TGCAGTGCTGGACAGGGTTCTCAGCCCCAGCATTTT.

The chain joins TRBV7-9 to TRBJ1-1, with D hard to call. The V gene lost 1 base and the J gene lost 3 bases, with 12 bases spanning the gap. CDR1 is SEHNR and CDR2 is FQNEAQ in the germline V gene (reference sequence). The CDR3 is 15 amino acids. Here the CDR3 reads CASSLESGRDTEAFF. CDR3 in DNA: TGTGCCAGCAGCTTAGAGAGCGGGAGGGACACTGAAGCTTTCTTT. The variable domain in full, completed from reference TRBV7-9 and TRBJ1-1, reads DTGVSQNPRHKITKRGQNVTFRCDPISEHNRLYWYRQTLGQGPEFLTYFQNEAQLEKSRLLSDRFSAERPKGSFSTLEIQRTEQGDSAMYLCASSLESGRDTEAFFGQGTRLTVV.

V is TRBV18 and J is TRBJ2-5; D is unresolved. The length of the CDR3 is 14 residues. V was trimmed by 3 bases and J by 5 bases, leaving 13 bases between them. CDR1 is KGHSH and CDR2 is LQKENI in the germline V gene. The CDR3 bases are TGTGCCAGCTCACCTACTGGAGTCGCGGAGACCCAGTACTTC. This translates into CASSPTGVAETQYF.

CDR3 sequence reads: CATSTPAGSDEQYF. In DNA form, the CDR3 reads TGTGCCACCAGCACCCCGGCGGGTAGTGACGAGCAGTACTTC. The chain carries TRBV15 and TRBJ2-7; D may be TRBD2 (5 bases). Germline values: CDR1 LNHNV, CDR2 YYDKDF (reference sequence). This CDR3 comprises 14 residues. V was cut by 4 bases and J by 5 bases, with 15 bases left in between.

The gene calls are TRBV11-2 and TRBJ2-3, with D tentatively TRBD2 (7 bases). Trimming pared 3 bases from V and 1 base from J, leaving 17 bases between. Per germline, CDR1 SGHAT and CDR2 FQNNGV. The CDR3 sequence is 17 residues long. This chain's CDR3 is CASSFLSGGGRTDTQYF. The CDR3 DNA sequence: TGTGCCAGCAGCTTCCTGTCTGGGGGGGGGCGCACAGATACGCAGTATTTT.

The rearrangement joins TRBV19 to TRBJ2-5; 7 nucleotides align to TRBD2. The V gene's germline CDR1 is LNHDA and CDR2 SQIVND (reference sequence). Trimming at V came to 6 bases and at J to 9 bases, leaving 13 bases not matched to a gene. This CDR3 is 14 amino acids long. CDR3: CASREAASGLAQYF. Here the CDR3 DNA reads TGTGCCAGTAGAGAAGCTGCTAGCGGACTCGCCCAGTACTTC.

This clonotype was counted a few times. This chain links TRBV4-1 with TRBJ2-5; no clear D. This CDR3 contains 12 residues. The germline V and J ends were trimmed by 2 bases and 4 bases, with 5 bases remaining between them. Per the germline V gene, CDR1 is MGHRA and CDR2 is YSYEKL. The CDR3 is CASSQSAETQYF. The CDR3 DNA reads as TGCGCCAGCAGCCAATCGGCAGAGACCCAGTACTTC.

CDR3: CASSPSTGVPHF. The CDR3, as DNA: TGTGCCAGCAGCCCATCGACAGGGGTCCCACATTTT. J is TRBJ1-5 and V is TRBV27; 8 bases fit TRBD1. V lost 6 bases to trimming and J lost 16 bases; unmatched junction nucleotides: 11. Germline V CDR1 and CDR2: MNHEY, SMNVEV (reference sequence). The CDR3 is 12 residues long.

CDR3 sequence reads: CASSPGGMNTEAFF. In DNA form, the CDR3 reads TGTGCCAGCTCACCAGGGGGTATGAACACTGAAGCTTTCTTT. The J gene is TRBJ1-1, the V gene TRBV18; D perhaps matches TRBD1 (5 bases). Trimming took 2 bases from V and 0 from J, leaving 7 bases between them. Germline CDR1 is KGHSH and CDR2 is LQKENI. The CDR3 sequence is 14 residues long. The whole variable domain, remainder taken from reference TRBV18 and TRBJ1-1, is NAGVMQNPRHLVRRRGQEARLRCSPMKGHSHVYWYRQLPEEGLKFMVYLQKENIIDESGMPKERFSAEFPKEGPSILRIQQVVRGDSAAYFCASSPGGMNTEAFFGQGTRLTVV.

The V call is TRBV18, the J call TRBJ2-7; a weak D match, TRBD1 (5 bases). The CDR3 is made up of 15 amino acids. Trimming shortened V by 3 bases and J by 3 bases, and 15 bases separated the two germline ends. Germline CDR1 reads KGHSH; CDR2 reads LQKENI. CDR3 in amino acids: CASSPGATNNYEQYF. CDR3 in DNA: TGTGCCAGCTCACCTGGGGCAACCAACAACTACGAGCAGTACTTC.

This clonotype has only one observation. The chain combines TRBV11-2 with TRBJ2-5; weak D call: TRBD1 (6 bases). The CDR3 consists of 11 residues. Germline CDR1 SGHAT, CDR2 FQNNGV. The ends were cut back, 5 bases at V and 10 bases at J, with 11 bases in the middle. DNA for the CDR3: TGTGCCAGCAGCCCATCAGGGGTCCAGTACTTC. It yields the protein CASSPSGVQYF.

The J gene is TRBJ2-3, the V gene TRBV7-3; 14 bases are a match to TRBD2. From germline, CDR1 is SGHTA and CDR2 FQGTGA. This CDR3 has 17 residues. V dropped 5 bases and J dropped 1; count of bases not matched to a gene: 5. CDR3 coding DNA: TGTGCCAGCAGCCCGCGACTAGCGGGGGGGGGCACAGATACGCAGTATTTT. Translated, it gives CASSPRLAGGGTDTQYF.

This sequence joins TRBV9 and TRBJ2-1; D is perhaps TRBD2 (6 bases). This CDR3 region has 15 residues. V was shortened by 0 bases and J by 4 bases, with 11 bases between the two germline ends. Germline V gene lookup returns CDR1 SGDLS and CDR2 YYNGEE. CDR3 DNA: TGTGCCAGCAGCGTAGCCGGGACTTCATACAATGAGCAGTTCTTC. This gives the protein CASSVAGTSYNEQFF.